This T cell receptor beta chain was profiled in a study of control samples from healthy donors and cancer patients. CDR3 length equals 14 residues. The V segment lost 0 bases and the J segment 6 bases; nucleotides outside the gene matches: 2. Per germline, CDR1 SGDLS and CDR2 YYNGEE. The table came from immunoSEQ multiplex PCR; TCRdb's copy has only in-frame clones and leaves some out. The profile shows 20,000 to 30,000 clones, 75% to 85% of them singletons. This clone was seen only once. This chain connects TRBV9 to TRBJ2-3; 9 positions agree with TRBD2. The sequence was obtained from a woman aged 55-70 years with head and neck cancer. The sequencing input was PBMCs. The CDR3 reads CASSVVSGGDTQYF. CDR3 bases: TGTGCCAGCAGCGTAGTTAGCGGGGGTGATACGCAGTATTTT.